The 3 T cell receptor beta chains reported below all come from one sample, sequenced in a study of T-cell reconstitution after alpha-beta-depleted transplantation in children (dated by TCRdb to between 2015 and 2016). Libraries came from PCR. Data came from an Illumina HiSeq 2500. To normalize quantification of the TCRbeta repertoire, the TCR libraries were built with molecular barcoding that relied on unique molecular identifiers. The public reads were reanalyzed by TCRdb: fastp trimming at Q25, MiXCR alignment, in-frame beta chains only. Each CDR3 protein appears once, grouped with its most common genes and DNA. The sample yields around 410,000 distinct CDR3 sequences; roughly a tenth were counted once. 4.5% to 7% of the sample rests with the top ten. Sequencing was performed on PBMCs from the stem cell graft donor, taken from the stem cell graft. The receptors stem from a human donor who donated a stem cell graft to a child with acute myeloid leukemia.

J is TRBJ1-1 and V is TRBV25-1; D uncertain. V was cut by 3 bases and J by 5 bases, with 13 bases left in between. The CDR3 runs 14 residues. CDR1 is MGHDK and CDR2 is SYGVNS in the germline V gene. The CDR3 DNA reads TGTGCCAGCAGTGAGGTGGGGTGGAAGACTGAAGCTTTCTTT. This sequence encodes CASSEVGWKTEAFF.

As concerns this clonotype: Being one base from a much bigger clone, this may be a read error. The chain uses TRBV12-3 or TRBV12-4 and TRBJ2-5; 13 bases map to TRBD2. CDR3 length equals 18 residues. V dropped 7 bases and J dropped 2; count of bases not matched to a gene: 13. The CDR3 nucleotides are TGTGCCAGCATTTTTGGAAGACTAGCGGGGGGAGAACAAGAGACCCAGTACTTC. Residues: CASIFGRLAGGEQETQYF.

V usage is TRBV6-1 and J usage is TRBJ2-3, with D possibly TRBD2 on 6 matching bases. Germline V gene sequence: CDR1 MNHNS, CDR2 SASEGT. CDR3 length equals 15 residues. The germline V and J ends were trimmed by 2 bases and 3 bases, with 12 bases remaining between them. DNA for the CDR3: TGTGCCAGCAGTGAATGGGGGGTTGCAACAGATACGCAGTATTTT. Translating gives CASSEWGVATDTQYF.